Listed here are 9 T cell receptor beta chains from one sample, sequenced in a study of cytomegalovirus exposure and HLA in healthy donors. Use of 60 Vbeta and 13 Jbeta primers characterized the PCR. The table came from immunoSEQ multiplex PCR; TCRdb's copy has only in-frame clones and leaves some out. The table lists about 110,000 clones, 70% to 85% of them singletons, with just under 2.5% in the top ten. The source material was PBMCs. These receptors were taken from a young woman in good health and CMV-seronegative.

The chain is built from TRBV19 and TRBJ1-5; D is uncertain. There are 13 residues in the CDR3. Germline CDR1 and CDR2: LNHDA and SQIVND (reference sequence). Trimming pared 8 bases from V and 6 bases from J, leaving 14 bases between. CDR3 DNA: TGTGCCAGTTCCAGTCACGAAGTTCAGCCCCAGCATTTT. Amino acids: CASSSHEVQPQHF.

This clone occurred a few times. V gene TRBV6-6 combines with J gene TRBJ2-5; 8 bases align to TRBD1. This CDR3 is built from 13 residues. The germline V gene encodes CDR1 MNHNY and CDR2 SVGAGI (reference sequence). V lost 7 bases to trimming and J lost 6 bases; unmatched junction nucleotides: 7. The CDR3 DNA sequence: TGTGCCAGCACCCTGGACAGGGTGAAGACCCAGTACTTC. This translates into CASTLDRVKTQYF.

CDR3 in DNA: TGTGCCAGCAGCTTAGACAACAGGGATCAGGGCTACACCTTC. Encoded protein: CASSLDNRDQGYTF. V gene TRBV7-2 combines with J gene TRBJ1-2; D is possibly TRBD1 (6 bases). V was clipped by 1 base and J by 8 bases, with 14 bases between them. There are 14 residues in the CDR3. CDR1 SGHTA and CDR2 FQGNSA come from the germline V gene. The full variable domain, rest sourced from reference TRBV7-2 and TRBJ1-2, is GAGVSQSPSNKVTEKGKDVELRCDPISGHTALYWYRQSLGQGLEFLIYFQGNSAPDKSGLPSDRFSAERTGGSVSTLTIQRTQQEDSAVYLCASSLDNRDQGYTFGSGTRLTVV.

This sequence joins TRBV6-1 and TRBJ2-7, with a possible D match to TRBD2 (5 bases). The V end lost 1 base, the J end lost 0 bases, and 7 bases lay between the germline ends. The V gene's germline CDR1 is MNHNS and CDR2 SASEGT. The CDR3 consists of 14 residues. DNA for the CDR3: TGTGCCAGCAGTGAAGTGGGGAGCTCCTACGAGCAGTACGTC. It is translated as CASSEVGSSYEQYV.

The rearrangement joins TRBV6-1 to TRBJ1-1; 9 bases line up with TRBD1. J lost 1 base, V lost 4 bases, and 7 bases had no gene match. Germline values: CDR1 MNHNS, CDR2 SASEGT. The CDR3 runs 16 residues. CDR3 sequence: CASSAHPGQGNTEAFF. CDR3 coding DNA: TGTGCCAGCAGTGCTCACCCGGGACAGGGGAACACTGAAGCTTTCTTT.

As DNA, the CDR3 is TGTGCCAGCACCTGGGCAGGGATCACTGAAGCTTTCTTT. Amino acid sequence: CASTWAGITEAFF. V is TRBV6-1 and J is TRBJ1-1; TRBD1 might be the D (5 bases). In germline, CDR1 is MNHNS, CDR2 SASEGT. There are 13 residues in the CDR3. The V end was cut by 7 bases, the J end by 4 bases, with 13 bases between.

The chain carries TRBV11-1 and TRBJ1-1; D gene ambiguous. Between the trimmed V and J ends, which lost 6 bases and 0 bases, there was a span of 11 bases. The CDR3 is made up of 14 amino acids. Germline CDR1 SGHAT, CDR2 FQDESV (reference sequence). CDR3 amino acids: CASRPTSLNTEAFF. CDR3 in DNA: TGTGCCAGCAGACCGACAAGCTTGAACACTGAAGCTTTCTTT.

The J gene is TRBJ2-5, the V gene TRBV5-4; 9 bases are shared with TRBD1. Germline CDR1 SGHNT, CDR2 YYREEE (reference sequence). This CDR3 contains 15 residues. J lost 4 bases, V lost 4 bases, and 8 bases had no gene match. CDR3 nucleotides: TGTGCCAGCAGCCCCCGGGACAGGGTACGAGAGACCCAGTACTTC. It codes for CASSPRDRVRETQYF.

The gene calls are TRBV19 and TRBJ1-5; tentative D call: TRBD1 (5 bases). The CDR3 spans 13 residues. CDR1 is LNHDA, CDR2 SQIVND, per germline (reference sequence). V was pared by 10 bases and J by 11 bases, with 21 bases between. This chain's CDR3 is CATRGAGLGTQHF. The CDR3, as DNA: TGTGCCACCCGAGGGGCGGGACTTGGGACCCAGCATTTT.